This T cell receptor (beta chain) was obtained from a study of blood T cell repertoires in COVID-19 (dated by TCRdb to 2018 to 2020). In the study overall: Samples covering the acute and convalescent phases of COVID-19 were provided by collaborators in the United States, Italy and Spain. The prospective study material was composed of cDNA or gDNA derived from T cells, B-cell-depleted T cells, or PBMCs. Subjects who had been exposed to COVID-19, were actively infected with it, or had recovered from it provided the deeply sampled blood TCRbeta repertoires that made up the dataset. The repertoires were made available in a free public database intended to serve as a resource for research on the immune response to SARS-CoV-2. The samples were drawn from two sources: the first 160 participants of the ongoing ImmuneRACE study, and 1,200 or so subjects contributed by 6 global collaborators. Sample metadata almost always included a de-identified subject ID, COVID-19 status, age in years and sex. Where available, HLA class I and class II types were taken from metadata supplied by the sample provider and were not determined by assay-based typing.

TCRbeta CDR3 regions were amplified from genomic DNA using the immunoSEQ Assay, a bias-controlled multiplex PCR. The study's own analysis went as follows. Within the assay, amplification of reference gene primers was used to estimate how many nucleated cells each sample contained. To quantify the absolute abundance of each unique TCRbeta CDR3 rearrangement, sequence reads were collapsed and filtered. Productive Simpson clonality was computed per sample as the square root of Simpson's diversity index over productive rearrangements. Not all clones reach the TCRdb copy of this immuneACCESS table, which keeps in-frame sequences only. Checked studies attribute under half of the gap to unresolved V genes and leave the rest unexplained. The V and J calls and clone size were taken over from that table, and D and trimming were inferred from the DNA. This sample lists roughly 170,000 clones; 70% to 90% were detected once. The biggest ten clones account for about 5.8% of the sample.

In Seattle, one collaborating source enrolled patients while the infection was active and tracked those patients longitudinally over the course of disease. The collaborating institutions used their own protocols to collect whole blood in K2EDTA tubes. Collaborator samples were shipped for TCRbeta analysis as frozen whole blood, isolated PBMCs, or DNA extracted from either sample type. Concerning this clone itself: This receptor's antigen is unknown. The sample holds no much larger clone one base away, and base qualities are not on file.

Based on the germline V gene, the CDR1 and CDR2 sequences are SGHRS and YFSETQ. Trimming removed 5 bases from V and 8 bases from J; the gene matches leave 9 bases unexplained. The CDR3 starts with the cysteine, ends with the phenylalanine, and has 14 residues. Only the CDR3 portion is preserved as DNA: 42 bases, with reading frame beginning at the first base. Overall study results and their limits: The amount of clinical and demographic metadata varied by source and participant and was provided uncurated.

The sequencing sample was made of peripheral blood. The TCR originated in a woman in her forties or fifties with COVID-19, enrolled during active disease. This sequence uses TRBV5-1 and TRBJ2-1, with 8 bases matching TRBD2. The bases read TGCGCCAGCAGGACGGGGGGGAGTGACGATGAGCAGTTCTTC. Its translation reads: CASRTGGSDDEQFF. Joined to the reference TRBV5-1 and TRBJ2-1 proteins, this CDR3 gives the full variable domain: KAGVTQTPRYLIKTRGQQVTLSCSPISGHRSVSWYQQTPGQGLQFLFEYFSETQRNKGNFPGRFSGRQFSNSRSEMNVSTLELGDSALYLCASRTGGSDDEQFFGPGTRLTVL.